This T cell receptor beta chain was recorded in a study of beta chain features in type 1 diabetes (dated by TCRdb to the late 2010s). With regard to the full study: Patients and healthy donors did not differ in mean age, gender distribution, total cell number or subset yield. A total of approximately 110,000,000 sorted cells were examined across all samples, and a strong correlation was observed between cell number per subset and RNA yield. The study compared TCRB repertoires of sorted circulating CD4+ T cell subsets between recently diagnosed type 1 diabetes patients and matched healthy donors. Regulatory and stem cell-like memory subsets were isolated from only 8 patients and roughly 8 healthy donors, whereas naive and central memory subsets came from all 28 donors. Overall results and qualifications from the work: Naive, central memory and regulatory TCRB repertoires appeared to be more similar among patients than among healthy donors. A moderate but significant shortening of TCRB CDR3 length was observed in type 1 diabetes patients in all four CD4+ subsets. PCR may preferentially amplify shorter templates, but because patient and control samples were amplified and corrected together, any resulting skew would affect both groups equally. Because small numbers of individuals were included in the HLA sub-analyses, any influence of HLA type on TCRB rearrangement was left unresolved. At VDJ recombination sites, type 1 diabetes patients had fewer insertions and more deleted nucleotides, which implies abnormalities in thymic rearrangement. Because cDNA rather than genomic DNA was sequenced, highly expressing activated cells could have been over-represented, although no difference in activation and CD3 levels was found between groups.

The entire amount of isolated RNA was reverse transcribed using the High Capacity cDNA Reverse Transcription Kit, so the sequenced TCRB transcripts were expressed ones. Deep immunoSEQ sequencing was applied to naive, central memory and regulatory T cell samples, giving an average of roughly 3.6 million total reads per sample. Sorted cells were lysed in RLT buffer, and RNA was extracted using DNase-treated RNeasy Micro or Mini kits according to cell number. To prevent cross-contamination, every cell subset was processed on its own, while patient and healthy donor samples were processed together. Using the immunoSEQ multiplex PCR, TCRB sequences were amplified from cDNA into 87-bp fragments spanning the CDR3 region. The amplicons were sequenced using the Illumina HiSeq platform. The paper's processing steps were these. Synthetic template baselines were used to correct PCR bias computationally, reads within Hamming distance 2 were collapsed together, and singletons that could not be merged were discarded. By aligning reads against IMGT, V, D and J genes, CDR3 length, and insertions or deletions at six rearrangement sites were assigned. Within each subset, clonotype counts were normalized to sorted cell number, after which true diversity and Gini coefficients were computed with the tcR R package. The overlap coefficient, calculated on TCRB nucleotide sequences, was used to quantify repertoire sharing. Out-of-frame TCRB sequences from naive cells were analyzed to stand in for the pre-selection repertoire. Sourced from immuneACCESS, this table was stored by TCRdb with only in-frame sequences that have V and J called. A share of the clones is absent; for the studies checked, an unresolved V gene accounts for under half, and the remainder has no known explanation. The D gene and trimming were derived from the DNA, and the V and J assignments and clone size from that table. This sample is represented by approximately 300,000 clones; 11% of them were singletons. Just over 0.015% of the sample goes to the ten largest clones.

From each donor, a single peripheral blood sample of about 100 mL on average was drawn into heparinised tubes. Naive, central memory, regulatory and stem cell-like memory CD4+ T cells were sorted on a BD FACSAria II using a panel including CD45RO, CCR7, CD25, CD127, CD95 and CD27. A purity above 95% was achieved for all sorted populations. Right away, PBMCs were isolated by Lymphoprep density gradient centrifugation and were stained directly, with no culture step. So that batch effects would be minimized, each experiment stained and sorted samples in pairs, pairing one healthy donor with one patient. Trimming at the junction amounts to 8 bases on V and 7 bases on J, and the germline ends lie 11 bases apart. As encoded in the germline V gene (reference sequence), CDR1 is MNHNY while CDR2 is SVGAGI. From its cysteine to its phenylalanine, the CDR3 spans 11 amino acids. Left in the record is the CDR3 DNA by itself, 33 bases read in frame from the first base.

Comment on this clone: What antigen it recognizes has not been identified. Base quality data are lacking; no much larger clone is found one base away.

The specimen sequenced was naive CD4+ T cells from blood. The cell subset or site tag for this specimen amounts to: true naive CD4+ T cells. The sequence links TRBV6-6 to TRBJ1-1, with no confident D gene call. This clonotype originated in a young woman in good health. The CDR3 region has the sequence CASSLGSEAFF. The base sequence is TGTGCCAGCTCGCTGGGGAGTGAAGCTTTCTTT.